This T cell receptor (beta chain) appears in the sequencing data of a study of tumor and adjacent non-tumor tissue in lung cancer. Study as a whole: Each sample yielded 3.5 million to 5 million productive TCRbeta reads on average. The study, taken as a whole, reports: Tumor TCR diversity, when higher, was linked to shorter survival.

TCRbeta libraries were built with three rounds of nested PCR, modified from ARM-PCR. In TCRdb, the multiplex PCR reads were re-called with MiXCR into one record per CDR3 protein. This sample has approximately 76,000 distinct CDR3 sequences; around 70% occur once, and the top ten carry roughly 12%. This sample's RNA came from whole unsorted tissue. In regard to this clonotype: As yet, its antigen is unknown.

The length of the CDR3 is 14 residues. Trimming took 3 bases from V and 0 from J, leaving 11 bases between them. CDR1 and CDR2 from the germline V gene are SQVTM and ANQGSEA. This receptor was obtained from a woman aged 70-85 years with non-small cell lung cancer. The sample taken for sequencing was lung tumor tissue. The genes are TRBV29-1 and TRBJ1-2; D not certain. CDR3 sequence: CSVEVHRANYGYTF. CDR3 coding DNA: TGCAGCGTTGAGGTTCACAGAGCTAACTATGGCTACACCTTC.